The T cell receptor beta chain described here comes from a study of blood T cell repertoires in COVID-19. Study-wide context: Acute and convalescent COVID-19 samples came from the United States, Italy and Spain. In each case, the material was cDNA or gDNA derived from T cells, B-cell-depleted T cells, or PBMCs.

The study drew participants aged about 18 to 95 years from 20 to 30 US areas. Among Cohort 3 donors, those recovered had two negative PCRs, clearance, or symptom resolution. TCRdb keeps only in-frame clones here, not all; method: immunoSEQ multiplex PCR. The sample carries about 280,000 clones, 85% recorded once. Sequences were obtained from PBMCs or T cells enriched from blood (not recorded which). This clonotype was sampled from a woman aged 50 to 60 who had recovered from COVID-19.

The chain's CDR3 is CASSTGVANTIYF. As DNA, the CDR3 is TGTGCCAGCAGTACAGGGGTGGCAAACACCATATATTTT. The J gene is TRBJ1-3, the V gene TRBV11-2; 7 nucleotides agree with TRBD1. Germline-derived CDR1 and CDR2 are SGHAT and FQNNGV. The CDR3 consists of 13 residues. Trimming cost V 6 bases and J 6 bases; bases outside gene matches: 5. The full variable domain, rest sourced from reference TRBV11-2 and TRBJ1-3, is EAGVAQSPRYKIIEKRQSVAFWCNPISGHATLYWYQQILGQGPKLLIQFQNNGVVDDSQLPKDRFSAERLKGVDSTLKIQPAKLEDSAVYLCASSTGVANTIYFGEGSWLTVV.